This TCR beta chain was observed in a study of blood T cell repertoires in COVID-19. Germline CDR1 is SGHTA and CDR2 is FQGTGA. The CDR3 extends over 18 amino acids. V lost 5 bases and J 4 bases, leaving 26 bases between the germline ends. Only a few counts were recorded for this clone. This table comes from immunoSEQ multiplex PCR, and its TCRdb copy is limited to in-frame clones, with some not included. Of under 300,000 clones in the sample, just under 90% were seen once. Sequenced material: peripheral blood. The receptor comes from a woman aged 40-49 years with acute or convalescent COVID-19. The chain uses TRBV7-3 and TRBJ1-2; D gene uncertain. This CDR3 is CASSPSGSLTFEGYGYTF. In nucleotides, the CDR3 is TGTGCCAGCAGCCCCTCGGGGTCGCTTACCTTCGAGGGCTATGGCTACACCTTC.